The rows below give T cell receptor beta chains drawn from one sample of a study of T cell changes during pregnancy in multiple sclerosis. The protocol was immunoSEQ multiplex PCR, while the TCRdb copy is restricted to in-frame clones and leaves out a portion. The profile shows about 36,000 clones, around 89% of them singletons. The sequencing used CD8+ T cells from peripheral blood mononuclear cells, collected in the third trimester of pregnancy. The receptors shown here come from a female donor with multiple sclerosis, enrolled in a pregnancy study. Both conserved end residues are part of each CDR3. The D gene is left open where the match is weak. Size tells how often a clone was seen (once, few, many) or the class of an expanded clone, and some rows leave it out.

v_call: TRBV10-1
d_call: NA
clone_size: NA
j_call: TRBJ2-2
cdr3_nt: TGCGCCAGCAGTGAATCCCACGGCACCGGGGAGCTGTTTTTT
cdr3_aa: CASSESHGTGELFF

v_call: TRBV11-2
d_call: TRBD1
clone_size: NA
j_call: TRBJ1-2
cdr3_nt: TGTGCCAGCAGCTTAGATCAAGCAGGGGGGACCTATGGCTACACCTTC
cdr3_aa: CASSLDQAGGTYGYTF

v_call: TRBV29-1
d_call: TRBD2
clone_size: NA
j_call: TRBJ2-1
cdr3_nt: TGCAGCGTTGAACTAGCGGGGGGGTATAATGAGCAGTTCTTC
cdr3_aa: CSVELAGGYNEQFF

v_call: TRBV13
d_call: TRBD1
clone_size: NA
j_call: TRBJ1-3
cdr3_nt: TGTGCCAGCAGCGGGGGGACAGGGACTAAAGGAAACACCATATATTTT
cdr3_aa: CASSGGTGTKGNTIYF

v_call: TRBV6-1
d_call: NA
clone_size: few
j_call: TRBJ1-1
cdr3_nt: TGTGCCAGCAGTGGCGACATGAACACTGAAGCTTTCTTT
cdr3_aa: CASSGDMNTEAFF

v_call: TRBV27
d_call: NA
clone_size: NA
j_call: TRBJ2-7
cdr3_nt: TGTGCCAGCAGTTTAGAAGTCGGCGGGACAGCCTACGAGCAGTACTTC
cdr3_aa: CASSLEVGGTAYEQYF

v_call: TRBV21-1
d_call: NA
clone_size: NA
j_call: TRBJ2-5
cdr3_nt: TGTGCCAGCAGCAAAGACAGGGGGGATCCAGAGACCCAGTACTTC
cdr3_aa: CASSKDRGDPETQYF

v_call: TRBV7-8
d_call: TRBD2
clone_size: NA
j_call: TRBJ2-7
cdr3_nt: TGTGCCAGCAGCCCATCGACCGGGACTAGCGGGGGTCGTACCTACGAGCAGTACTTC
cdr3_aa: CASSPSTGTSGGRTYEQYF

v_call: TRBV6-1
d_call: NA
clone_size: NA
j_call: TRBJ2-1
cdr3_nt: TGTGCCAGCAAAGAGGCGAGGACAGACAATGAGCAGTTCTTC
cdr3_aa: CASKEARTDNEQFF

v_call: TRBV6-1
d_call: NA
clone_size: NA
j_call: TRBJ1-6
cdr3_nt: TGTGCCATCGACGCCGACAGCTCCTATAATTCACCCCTCCACTTT
cdr3_aa: CAIDADSSYNSPLHF

v_call: TRBV4-3
d_call: TRBD1
clone_size: NA
j_call: TRBJ2-7
cdr3_nt: TGCGCCAGCAGCCCCCGGGACAGGGGTTTCGAGCAGTACTTC
cdr3_aa: CASSPRDRGFEQYF

v_call: TRBV19
d_call: NA
clone_size: NA
j_call: TRBJ1-1
cdr3_nt: TGTGCCAGTAGTATAATAGCGGGCACTGAAGCTTTCTTT
cdr3_aa: CASSIIAGTEAFF

v_call: TRBV5-1
d_call: TRBD1
clone_size: once
j_call: TRBJ2-7
cdr3_nt: TGCGCCAGCAGCTTGGGCAGGGGGTCCCACGAGCAGTACTTC
cdr3_aa: CASSLGRGSHEQYF

v_call: TRBV5-8
d_call: NA
clone_size: NA
j_call: TRBJ1-5
cdr3_nt: TGTGCCAGCAGCTTATGGGGGCTGAGGAGCCAGCCCCAGCATTTT
cdr3_aa: CASSLWGLRSQPQHF

v_call: TRBV7-9
d_call: NA
clone_size: NA
j_call: TRBJ1-6
cdr3_nt: TGTGCCAGCAGCCCCCCGCGGGGGCGGCCTAATTCACCCCTCCACTTT
cdr3_aa: CASSPPRGRPNSPLHF

v_call: TRBV5-8
d_call: TRBD2
clone_size: NA
j_call: TRBJ2-5
cdr3_nt: TGTGCCAGCAGCCAACCAGCGGGGGGGAAACTAAATCAAGAGACCCAGTACTTC
cdr3_aa: CASSQPAGGKLNQETQYF

v_call: TRBV2
d_call: TRBD1
clone_size: NA
j_call: TRBJ2-5
cdr3_nt: TGTGCCAGGGGGGACAGGGCCGGAGAGACCCAGTACTTC
cdr3_aa: CARGDRAGETQYF

v_call: TRBV9
d_call: NA
clone_size: NA
j_call: TRBJ2-6
cdr3_nt: TGTGCCAGCAGCGTGAGAGTCGGACTTTCTGGGGCCAACGTCCTGACTTTC
cdr3_aa: CASSVRVGLSGANVLTF

v_call: TRBV7-2
d_call: TRBD1
clone_size: NA
j_call: TRBJ1-6
cdr3_nt: TGTGCCAGCAGCTTTGGACAGGGATGGTCACCCCTCCACTTT
cdr3_aa: CASSFGQGWSPLHF

v_call: TRBV19
d_call: NA
clone_size: NA
j_call: TRBJ1-5
cdr3_nt: TGTGCCAGTAGTATAGATGCGACGGGTAATCAGCCCCAGCATTTT
cdr3_aa: CASSIDATGNQPQHF

v_call: TRBV5-4
d_call: NA
clone_size: NA
j_call: TRBJ1-3
cdr3_nt: TGTGCCAGCAGCTTACAGGGTTCTACTGGAAACACCATATATTTT
cdr3_aa: CASSLQGSTGNTIYF

v_call: TRBV10-1
d_call: NA
clone_size: NA
j_call: TRBJ1-1
cdr3_nt: TGCGCCAGCAGTGAGTCGATGGGCCCGGGGACTGAAGCTTTCTTT
cdr3_aa: CASSESMGPGTEAFF

v_call: TRBV10-2
d_call: NA
clone_size: NA
j_call: TRBJ1-5
cdr3_nt: TGCGCCAGCAGTGAGGGAGTACAGGGTCAGCCCCAGCATTTT
cdr3_aa: CASSEGVQGQPQHF

v_call: TRBV2
d_call: NA
clone_size: NA
j_call: TRBJ2-7
cdr3_nt: TGTGCCAGCAGGCTCGGGGGTCCCCACGAGCAGTACTTC
cdr3_aa: CASRLGGPHEQYF

v_call: TRBV6-5
d_call: NA
clone_size: once
j_call: TRBJ2-7
cdr3_nt: TGTGCCAGCAGTTACGAAGGCGGGGCAGGACTCGAGCAGTACTTC
cdr3_aa: CASSYEGGAGLEQYF

v_call: TRBV4-3
d_call: TRBD1
clone_size: NA
j_call: TRBJ2-3
cdr3_nt: TGCGCCAGCAGCCAAACAGGGGAAAGTTCAGATACGCAGTATTTT
cdr3_aa: CASSQTGESSDTQYF

v_call: TRBV27
d_call: TRBD2
clone_size: NA
j_call: TRBJ2-3
cdr3_nt: TGTGCCAGCAGTTTATGGCGGGGGACCACAGATACGCAGTATTTT
cdr3_aa: CASSLWRGTTDTQYF

v_call: TRBV6-1
d_call: NA
clone_size: NA
j_call: TRBJ1-5
cdr3_nt: TGTGCCAGCAGTGTACAGGGATATAGCAATCAGCCCCAGCATTTT
cdr3_aa: CASSVQGYSNQPQHF

v_call: TRBV7-8
d_call: NA
clone_size: once
j_call: TRBJ2-1
cdr3_nt: TGTGCCAGCAGCTTATTATCGGCAGGTCCCTACAATGAGCAGTTCTTC
cdr3_aa: CASSLLSAGPYNEQFF

v_call: TRBV29-1
d_call: NA
clone_size: NA
j_call: TRBJ1-1
cdr3_nt: TGCAGCGGCAAGAGACGGGTGGGTGAAGCTTTCTTT
cdr3_aa: CSGKRRVGEAFF

v_call: TRBV4-3
d_call: NA
clone_size: NA
j_call: TRBJ2-1
cdr3_nt: TGCGCCAGCAGCCAAGATAGGAGGGGCCAGGGTGAGCAGTTCTTC
cdr3_aa: CASSQDRRGQGEQFF

v_call: TRBV19
d_call: NA
clone_size: NA
j_call: TRBJ2-7
cdr3_nt: TGTGCCAGTAGTATCCCAGCGGGCCGTTTCTACGAGCAGTACTTC
cdr3_aa: CASSIPAGRFYEQYF

v_call: TRBV27
d_call: TRBD1
clone_size: NA
j_call: TRBJ2-2
cdr3_nt: TGTGCCAGCAGCGGGCAAGACAGGGGATACACCGGGGAGCTGTTTTTT
cdr3_aa: CASSGQDRGYTGELFF